This T cell receptor beta chain was captured by sequencing in a study of OX40 agonist ivuxolimab in advanced cancers. Study at large: Dose-escalation patients suffered from hepatocellular carcinoma, melanoma, renal cell or head and neck cancer.

Regarding the study as a whole: The 0.1-3.0 mg/kg partial responders had among the lowest clonal expansion.

Method: immunoSEQ multiplex PCR; TCRdb's copy keeps in-frame clones and lacks some. The repertoire consists of around 150,000 clones, with 90% to 95% occurring once and the leading ten covering under 0.4%. CDR3 size: 15 residues. Trimming cost V 6 bases and J 6 bases; bases outside gene matches: 11. CDR1 is MRHNA, CDR2 SNTAGT, per germline. Points on this clone: Its specificity is unknown.

Sequenced material: CD4+ or CD8+ T cells sorted from blood, taken in a trial of the OX40 agonist ivuxolimab. This clonotype was obtained from an adult with an advanced solid tumor such as melanoma, head and neck, liver or kidney cancer. The genes are TRBV6-4 and TRBJ2-7; 10 bases match TRBD2. CDR3 amino acids: CASSQVAGGGGEQYF. The DNA of the CDR3 is TGTGCCAGCAGCCAGGTAGCGGGAGGAGGAGGCGAGCAGTACTTC.